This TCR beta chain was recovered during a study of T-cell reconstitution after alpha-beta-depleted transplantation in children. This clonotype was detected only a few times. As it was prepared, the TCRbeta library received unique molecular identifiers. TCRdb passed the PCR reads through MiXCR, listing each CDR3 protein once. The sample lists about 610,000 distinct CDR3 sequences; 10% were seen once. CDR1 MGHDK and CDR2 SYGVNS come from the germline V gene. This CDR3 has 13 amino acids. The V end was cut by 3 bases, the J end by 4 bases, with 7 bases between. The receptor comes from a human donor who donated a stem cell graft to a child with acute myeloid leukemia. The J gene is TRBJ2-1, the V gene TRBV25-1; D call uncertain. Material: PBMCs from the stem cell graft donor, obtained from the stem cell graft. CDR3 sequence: CASSDRFYNEQFF. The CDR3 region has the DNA TGTGCCAGCAGTGATAGGTTTTACAATGAGCAGTTCTTC.